A single sample is the source of the 13 T cell receptor beta chains below, sequenced in a study of early stage breast cancer tumors. The data were produced by immunoSEQ multiplex PCR, yet TCRdb's version contains in-frame clones alone and is incomplete. In the table there are roughly 49,000 clones, around four fifths of which are singletons. The sequenced material came from blood. The receptors derive from a person between 35 and 49 years old with breast cancer.

J is TRBJ2-1 and V is TRBV30; 9 positions match TRBD2. This CDR3 spans 17 amino acids. The V and J ends lost 2 bases and 3 bases, in that order; junction bases with no gene match: 11. From germline, CDR1 is GTSNPN and CDR2 SVGIG (reference sequence). The CDR3 DNA reads as TGTGCCTGGAGTACCCGCTTGTCTAGCGGGAACTACAATGAGCAGTTCTTC. Translating gives CAWSTRLSSGNYNEQFF.

The rearrangement uses TRBV11-2 and TRBJ2-2; TRBD2 is a possible D gene (6 bases). The CDR3 runs 13 residues. Germline loops: CDR1 SGHAT, CDR2 FQNNGV. The V end lost 5 bases, the J end lost 8 bases, and 12 bases lay between the germline ends. CDR3 region: CASSPSSGGELFF. Here the CDR3 DNA reads TGTGCCAGCAGCCCATCAAGCGGGGGGGAGCTGTTTTTT. Complete variable domain (other parts from reference TRBV11-2 and TRBJ2-2): EAGVAQSPRYKIIEKRQSVAFWCNPISGHATLYWYQQILGQGPKLLIQFQNNGVVDDSQLPKDRFSAERLKGVDSTLKIQPAKLEDSAVYLCASSPSSGGELFFGEGSRLTVL.

This sequence joins TRBV2 and TRBJ2-7; D call uncertain. The V and J ends lost 6 bases and 3 bases respectively, with 9 bases between them. CDR3 length: 12 residues. Germline V CDR1 and CDR2: SNHLY, FYNNEI. For the CDR3, the DNA is TGTGCCAGCAGGGTACTTAGCTACGAGCAGTACTTC. Translation gives CASRVLSYEQYF.

The V and J genes are TRBV18 and TRBJ2-5; D could derive from TRBD1 or TRBD2 (6 bases each). Between the trimmed V and J ends, which lost 1 base and 4 bases, there was a span of 13 bases. Germline V lookup: CDR1 KGHSH, CDR2 LQKENI. The CDR3 has 15 residues. CDR3 amino acids: CASSPLRGGLETQYF. The CDR3 DNA sequence: TGTGCCAGCTCACCACTGAGAGGGGGACTAGAGACCCAGTACTTC.

The chain carries TRBV11-2 and TRBJ1-1, with TRBD1 identical over 7 bases. The CDR3 is 13 residues long. Trimming removed 0 bases from V and 11 bases from J; junction bases left unmatched: 6. Germline assignment: CDR1 SGHAT and CDR2 FQNNGV. CDR3 bases: TGTGCCAGCAGCTTAGATGGGACAGACGGCGCTTTCTTT. It codes for CASSLDGTDGAFF.

V is TRBV5-1 and J is TRBJ1-1; D perhaps matches TRBD1 (5 bases). There are 15 residues in the CDR3. V lost 4 bases, J lost 0 bases, and 13 bases lay in between. Germline CDR1 and CDR2: SGHRS and YFSETQ. The CDR3, as DNA: TGCGCCAGCAGCGGCGGGGCACCTATGAACACTGAAGCTTTCTTT. Its translation is CASSGGAPMNTEAFF.

V is TRBV19 and J is TRBJ2-4; 9 bases line up with TRBD1. J gave up 4 bases and V 7 bases, and 23 bases lay outside the gene matches. Germline V gene data show CDR1 as LNHDA and CDR2 as SQIVND (reference sequence). The CDR3 runs 20 residues. CDR3 loop: CASTVGGQGTASPRKNIQYF. The CDR3 DNA reads TGTGCCAGTACCGTGGGAGGACAGGGGACAGCGAGCCCTCGTAAAAACATTCAGTACTTC.

V is TRBV5-4 and J is TRBJ1-2; D not resolved. CDR1 SGHNT and CDR2 YYREEE come from the germline V gene (reference sequence). V was cut by 2 bases and J by 0 bases, with 11 bases left in between. The CDR3 is 15 amino acids. Here the CDR3 reads CASSFISGTNYGYTF. The CDR3 nucleotides are TGTGCCAGCAGCTTTATCTCAGGCACTAACTATGGCTACACCTTC.

This clone ranks as medium-sized. The chain links TRBV19 to TRBJ1-1; D might be TRBD1 (5 bases). The germline V gene encodes CDR1 LNHDA and CDR2 SQIVND (reference sequence). V dropped 7 bases and J dropped 6 bases, with 18 bases sitting between them. The CDR3 spans 14 residues. The CDR3 is CASTSAVGGSEAFF. The DNA for the CDR3 is TGTGCCAGTACCTCGGCGGTTGGGGGGTCTGAAGCTTTCTTT.

As for this clone: Other nucleotide sequences in the sample specify the same CDR3. The V and J genes are TRBV11-2 and TRBJ2-1; 11 nucleotides agree with TRBD2. Germline V CDR1 and CDR2: SGHAT, FQNNGV. After removal of 3 bases from V and 4 bases from J, the junction contained 2 bases not matched to a gene. CDR3 length equals 15 residues. CDR3: CASSFGTSGYNEQFF. In DNA form, the CDR3 reads TGTGCCAGCAGCTTCGGGACTAGCGGTTACAATGAGCAGTTCTTC. The complete variable domain, with remaining parts taken from reference TRBV11-2 and TRBJ2-1, reads EAGVAQSPRYKIIEKRQSVAFWCNPISGHATLYWYQQILGQGPKLLIQFQNNGVVDDSQLPKDRFSAERLKGVDSTLKIQPAKLEDSAVYLCASSFGTSGYNEQFFGPGTRLTVL.

CDR3 nucleotide sequence: TGTGCCTGGAGTCAGACAGGGACGGGAAACACCATATATTTT. This gives the protein CAWSQTGTGNTIYF. The rearrangement links TRBV30 to TRBJ1-3; 7 nucleotides line up with TRBD1. V lost 2 bases to trimming and J lost 4 bases; unmatched junction nucleotides: 5. Per the germline V gene, CDR1 is GTSNPN and CDR2 is SVGIG (reference sequence). The CDR3 totals 14 residues. Based on the CDR3 plus reference TRBV30 and TRBJ1-3, the full variable domain is SQTIHQWPATLVQPVGSPLSLECTVEGTSNPNLYWYRQAAGRGLQLLFYSVGIGQISSEVPQNLSASRPQDRQFILSSKKLLLSDSGFYLCAWSQTGTGNTIYFGEGSWLTVV.

The genes are TRBV6-6 and TRBJ1-2; D is ambiguous. Trimming removed 0 bases at V and 5 bases at J, with 10 bases between. Germline-derived CDR1 and CDR2 are MNHNY and SVGAGI (reference sequence). This CDR3 is 14 amino acids long. The CDR3 bases are TGTGCCAGCAGTTACTCGATTACGGATTATGGCTACACCTTC. Its translation: CASSYSITDYGYTF.

This sequence joins TRBV6-6 and TRBJ2-3; no reliable D call. The V gene's germline CDR1 is MNHNY and CDR2 SVGAGI (reference sequence). The CDR3 spans 11 residues. V lost 8 bases to trimming and J lost 6 bases, with 9 bases between them. The CDR3 DNA reads TGTGCCAGCTCGGGTAGGGATACGCAGTATTTT. Encoded protein: CASSGRDTQYF.